This TCR beta chain is drawn from a study of T-cell reconstitution after alpha-beta-depleted transplantation in children. There are a few counts of this clonotype. The CDR3 runs 15 residues. J was trimmed by 3 bases and V by 7 bases; bases with no gene match: 9. Germline CDR1 reads ENHRY; CDR2 reads SYGVKD. For TCRbeta, the library was prepared with unique molecular identifiers. TCRdb ran MiXCR on the PCR reads and lists one entry per CDR3 protein. This sample has around 340,000 distinct CDR3 sequences, with 13% found just once. The material was PBMCs, obtained from the stem cell graft. The chain employs TRBV10-3 and TRBJ1-2, with 9 bases fitting TRBD1. This TCR was recovered from a human donor who donated a stem cell graft to a child with Fanconi anemia. CDR3 amino acids: CAITDLGQGDYGYTF. Written as DNA, the CDR3 is TGTGCCATCACCGACCTGGGACAGGGAGACTATGGCTACACCTTC.